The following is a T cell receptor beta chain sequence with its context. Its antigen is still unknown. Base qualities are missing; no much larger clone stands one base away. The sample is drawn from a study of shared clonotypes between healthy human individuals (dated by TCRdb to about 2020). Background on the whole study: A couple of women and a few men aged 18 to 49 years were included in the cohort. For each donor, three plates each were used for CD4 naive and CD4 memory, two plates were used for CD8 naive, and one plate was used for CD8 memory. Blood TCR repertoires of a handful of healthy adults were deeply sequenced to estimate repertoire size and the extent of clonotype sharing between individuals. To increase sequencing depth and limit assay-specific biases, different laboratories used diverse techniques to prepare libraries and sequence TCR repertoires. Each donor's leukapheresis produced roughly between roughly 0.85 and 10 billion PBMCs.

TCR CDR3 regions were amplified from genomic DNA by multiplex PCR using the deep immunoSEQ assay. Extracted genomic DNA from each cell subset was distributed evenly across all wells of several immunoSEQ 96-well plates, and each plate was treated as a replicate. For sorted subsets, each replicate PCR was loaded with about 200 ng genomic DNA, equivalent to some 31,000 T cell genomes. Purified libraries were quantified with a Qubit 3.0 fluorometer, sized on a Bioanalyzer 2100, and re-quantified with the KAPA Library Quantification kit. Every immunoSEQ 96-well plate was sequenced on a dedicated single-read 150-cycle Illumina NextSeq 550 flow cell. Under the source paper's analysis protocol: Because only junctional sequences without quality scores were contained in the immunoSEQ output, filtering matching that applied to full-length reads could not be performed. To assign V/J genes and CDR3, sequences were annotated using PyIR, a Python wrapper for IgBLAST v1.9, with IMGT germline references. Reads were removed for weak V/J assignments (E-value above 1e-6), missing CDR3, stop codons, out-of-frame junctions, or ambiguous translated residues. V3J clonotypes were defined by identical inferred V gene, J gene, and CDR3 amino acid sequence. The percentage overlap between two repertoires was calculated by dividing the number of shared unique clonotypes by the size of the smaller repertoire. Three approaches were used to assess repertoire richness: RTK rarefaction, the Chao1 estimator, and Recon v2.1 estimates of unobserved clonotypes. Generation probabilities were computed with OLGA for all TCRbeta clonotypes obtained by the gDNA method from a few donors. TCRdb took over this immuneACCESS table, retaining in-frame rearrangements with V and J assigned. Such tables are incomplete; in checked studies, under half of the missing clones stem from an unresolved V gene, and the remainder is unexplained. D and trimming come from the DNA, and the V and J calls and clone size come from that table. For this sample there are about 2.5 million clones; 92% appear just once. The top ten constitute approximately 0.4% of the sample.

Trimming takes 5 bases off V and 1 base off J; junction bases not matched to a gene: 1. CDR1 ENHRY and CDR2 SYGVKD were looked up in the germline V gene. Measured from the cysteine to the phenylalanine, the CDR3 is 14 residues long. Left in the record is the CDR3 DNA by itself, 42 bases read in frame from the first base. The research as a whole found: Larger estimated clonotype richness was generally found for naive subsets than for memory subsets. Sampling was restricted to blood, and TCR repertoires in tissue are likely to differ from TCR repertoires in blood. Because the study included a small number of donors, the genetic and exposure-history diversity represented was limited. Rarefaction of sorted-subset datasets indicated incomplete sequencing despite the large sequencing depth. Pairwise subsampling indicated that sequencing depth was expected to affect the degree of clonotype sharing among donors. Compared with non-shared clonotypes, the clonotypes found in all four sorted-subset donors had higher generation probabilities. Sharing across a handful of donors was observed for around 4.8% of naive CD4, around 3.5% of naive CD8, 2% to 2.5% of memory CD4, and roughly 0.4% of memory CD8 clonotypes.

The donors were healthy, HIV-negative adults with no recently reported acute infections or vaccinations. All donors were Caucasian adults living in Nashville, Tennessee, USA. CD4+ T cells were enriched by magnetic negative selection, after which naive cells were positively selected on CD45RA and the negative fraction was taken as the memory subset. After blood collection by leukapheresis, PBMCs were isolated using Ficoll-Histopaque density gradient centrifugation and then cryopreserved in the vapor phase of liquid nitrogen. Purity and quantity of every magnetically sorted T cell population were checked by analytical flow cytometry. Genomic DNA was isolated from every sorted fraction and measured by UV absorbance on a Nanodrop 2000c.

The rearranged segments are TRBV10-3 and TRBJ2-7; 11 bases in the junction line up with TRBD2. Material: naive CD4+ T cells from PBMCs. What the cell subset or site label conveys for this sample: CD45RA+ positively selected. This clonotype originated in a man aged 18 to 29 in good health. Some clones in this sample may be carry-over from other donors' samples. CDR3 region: CAISPSGRSYEQYF. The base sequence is TGTGCCATCAGTCCTAGCGGGAGGTCCTACGAGCAGTACTTC.